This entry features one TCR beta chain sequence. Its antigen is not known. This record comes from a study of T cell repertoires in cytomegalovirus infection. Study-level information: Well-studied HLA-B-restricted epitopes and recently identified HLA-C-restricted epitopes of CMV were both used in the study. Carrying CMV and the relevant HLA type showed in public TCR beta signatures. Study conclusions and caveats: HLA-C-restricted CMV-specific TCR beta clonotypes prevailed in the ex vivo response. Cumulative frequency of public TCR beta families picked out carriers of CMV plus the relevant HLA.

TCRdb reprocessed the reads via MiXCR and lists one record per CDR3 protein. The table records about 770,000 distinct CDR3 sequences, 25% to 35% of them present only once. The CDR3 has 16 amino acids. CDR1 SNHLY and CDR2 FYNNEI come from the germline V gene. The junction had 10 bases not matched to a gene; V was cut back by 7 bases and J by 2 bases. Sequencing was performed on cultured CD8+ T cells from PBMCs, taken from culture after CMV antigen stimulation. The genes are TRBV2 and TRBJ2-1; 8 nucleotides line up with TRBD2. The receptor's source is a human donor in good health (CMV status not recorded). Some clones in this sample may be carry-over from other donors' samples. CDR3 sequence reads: CASNSGRGVPYNEQFF. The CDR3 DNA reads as TGTGCCAGCAACTCCGGGCGGGGGGTTCCCTACAATGAGCAGTTCTTC.